Below are 2 T cell receptor beta chains sequenced from a single sample in a study of regulatory T cells in long-lasting Graves disease (dated by TCRdb to about 2021). The sample's time point label, in plain terms: newly diagnosed GD, antithyroid drugs for less than 3 months. For both TCR sequencing and RNA sequencing, RNA was extracted from PBMCs using TRIzol. The receptor library was made with multiplex PCR. TCRdb shows the sequencer as Illumina HiSeq 4000. iRepertoire HTBI primers and Arm-PCR amplification of CDR3 regions were used to construct TCR beta libraries. TCRdb ran its own pipeline on the public reads, namely fastp trimming at Q25 and MiXCR clone calling, and kept in-frame beta chains. Every entry covers one CDR3 protein and lists the most common genes and DNA from its rows. The sample has 520,000 or so distinct CDR3 sequences on record, approximately 12% of them singletons. The ten most abundant clones make up 8.9% of the sample.

These same records also appear under a second study, on T cells in Graves' hyperthyroidism and ophthalmopathy.

Source: peripheral blood mononuclear cells (PBMCs), taken at new diagnosis, from a patient treated with antithyroid drugs. All receptors derive from a woman aged 25 to 39 with Graves disease. Donor details come from another sample of the same person, matched by shared clones.

Ten or more counts support this clonotype. V and J are TRBV2 and TRBJ2-7, with D unclear. The CDR3 is 14 amino acids. Trimming removed 0 bases at V and 3 bases at J, with 9 bases between. CDR1 is SNHLY, CDR2 FYNNEI, per germline. The CDR3 spells CASSEAGKSYEQYF. In DNA, the CDR3 is TGTGCCAGCAGTGAAGCAGGGAAGAGCTACGAGCAGTACTTC.

The J gene is TRBJ2-4, the V gene TRBV6-2 or TRBV6-3, with a tentative D call TRBD1 (6 bases). V lost 5 bases to trimming and J lost 9 bases, with 14 bases between them. This CDR3 has 13 residues. The V gene's germline CDR1 is MNHEY and CDR2 SVGEGT. Here the CDR3 reads CASSQGEGGIQYF. The CDR3 nucleotides are TGTGCCAGCAGTCAAGGGGAAGGGGGCATTCAGTACTTC.